Detailed here is one T cell receptor beta chain. In the authors' methods: Amplification with reference gene primers provided the estimates of nucleated cell counts. Only in-frame clones appear in the TCRdb table, and some are missing; sequencing was by immunoSEQ multiplex PCR. V and J calls and clone size are those listed in that table; D and trimming were worked out from the DNA. This sample has fewer than 250,000 clones, with 80% found just once. These data come from a study of blood T cell repertoires in COVID-19. Whole-study context: Samples came from the United States, Italy and Spain, spanning acute and convalescent COVID-19. PBMCs, B-cell-depleted T cells, or T cells provided the cDNA or gDNA that made up the material.

Between the trimmed V and J ends, which lost 5 bases and 6 bases, there was a span of 17 bases. CDR1 SGHTA and CDR2 FQGNSA come from the germline V gene. This CDR3 has 14 amino acids. Participant reports of clinical history set cohort assignment. This rearrangement joins TRBV7-2 to TRBJ2-7; D unclear. Sequenced sample: PBMCs or T cells enriched from blood (not recorded which). This clonotype originated in a woman aged 40 to 49 with acute COVID-19. The CDR3 DNA reads TGTGCCAGCAGCCCAACGATGAGTTCTCGCGAGCAGTACTTC. This encodes CASSPTMSSREQYF.